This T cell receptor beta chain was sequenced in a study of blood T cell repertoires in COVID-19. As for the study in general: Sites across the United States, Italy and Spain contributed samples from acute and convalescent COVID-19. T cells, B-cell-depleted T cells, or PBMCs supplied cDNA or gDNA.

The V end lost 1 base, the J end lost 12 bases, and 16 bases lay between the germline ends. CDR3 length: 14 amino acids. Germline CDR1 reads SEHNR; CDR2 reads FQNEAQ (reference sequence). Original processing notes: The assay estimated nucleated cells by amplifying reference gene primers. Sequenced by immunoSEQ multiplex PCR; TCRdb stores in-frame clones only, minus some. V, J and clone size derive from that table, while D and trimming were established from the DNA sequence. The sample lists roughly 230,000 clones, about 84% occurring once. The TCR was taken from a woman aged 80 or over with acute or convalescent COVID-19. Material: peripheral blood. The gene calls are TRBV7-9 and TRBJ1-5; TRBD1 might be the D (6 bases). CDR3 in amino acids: CASSLGDTGRLQHF. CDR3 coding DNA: TGTGCCAGCAGCTTAGGGGACACGGGGCGTCTCCAGCATTTT.